This T cell receptor (beta chain) was recovered during a study of early T cells in non-severe SARS-CoV-2 infection (dated by TCRdb to the early 2020s). Study-wide context: TCR sequencing used bulk RNA from unsorted whole blood, so alpha and beta chains could not be paired.

A case-control design nested within a healthcare worker cohort in London, UK, was used, with weekly nasopharyngeal swab PCR tests and blood sampling performed. Healthcare workers were recruited during the week of the UK lockdown, between 23 and 31 March 2020, and followed weekly for up to about 15 weeks. Germline trimming amounts to 5 bases on V and 5 bases on J, with 7 as the count of junction bases outside the gene matches. The germline V gene (reference sequence) gives CDR1 as SEHNR and CDR2 as FQNEAQ. The CDR3 goes from the cysteine to the phenylalanine over 16 residues. Kept here is only the CDR3 DNA, which spans 48 bases and is read in frame from base 1. On the study overall, not on this receptor specifically: Matching against VDJdb was skewed toward anti-spike CD8 responses, likely underestimated virus-specific expansions, and missed private and CD4 specificities.

This clonotype was observed a handful of times. It has no known antigen specificity. It has no much larger one-base neighbor in the sample; base qualities were not kept. Library preparation employed 5' RACE. The sample was run on a NextSeq 500. To correct for sequencing error and PCR bias, the TCR library protocol tagged individual cDNA molecules with unique molecular identifiers. Both TCR alpha and beta chains were sequenced, and tight co-correlation was observed between alpha and beta sequence abundances in each sample. In the original analysis: V gene, J gene and CDR3 annotation of TCR sequences was performed with Decombinator V4. Expanded TCRs were defined as changing significantly between any two time points under a Poisson model with p below 0.0001. TCR abundances were normalised to the total number of TCRs sequenced in each sample and reported as counts per million. MAIT TCRs were defined by TRAV1-2 paired with TRAJ12, TRAJ20 or TRAJ33, and iNKT TCRs by TRAV10 paired with TRAJ18. VDJdb, accessed 1 November 2021, was searched for CMV, EBV and SARS-CoV-2 annotated TCRs, with TCRs annotated for multiple antigens excluded. TCRdb trimmed public reads at Q25 via fastp, called clones via MiXCR and kept in-frame beta chains. Rows matching on CDR3 protein sequence are summarized as one entry with the most common DNA and genes. These V and J calls are TCRdb output, not the study's own analysis. This sample has 75,000 to 90,000 distinct CDR3 sequences in its table, and around 13% of those were observed once. Around 1.1% of the sample is taken by the ten largest.

The receptor chain draws on TRBV7-9 and TRBJ2-1, and 12 junction bases match TRBD2. This receptor was obtained from an adult who was a healthcare worker with PCR-confirmed SARS-CoV-2 infection or an uninfected control (not recorded which). Sequencing was carried out using whole blood. The CDR3 region: CASSVTSGGLNNEQFF. The DNA sequence follows: TGTGCCAGCAGCGTAACTAGCGGGGGGCTGAACAATGAGCAGTTCTTC.